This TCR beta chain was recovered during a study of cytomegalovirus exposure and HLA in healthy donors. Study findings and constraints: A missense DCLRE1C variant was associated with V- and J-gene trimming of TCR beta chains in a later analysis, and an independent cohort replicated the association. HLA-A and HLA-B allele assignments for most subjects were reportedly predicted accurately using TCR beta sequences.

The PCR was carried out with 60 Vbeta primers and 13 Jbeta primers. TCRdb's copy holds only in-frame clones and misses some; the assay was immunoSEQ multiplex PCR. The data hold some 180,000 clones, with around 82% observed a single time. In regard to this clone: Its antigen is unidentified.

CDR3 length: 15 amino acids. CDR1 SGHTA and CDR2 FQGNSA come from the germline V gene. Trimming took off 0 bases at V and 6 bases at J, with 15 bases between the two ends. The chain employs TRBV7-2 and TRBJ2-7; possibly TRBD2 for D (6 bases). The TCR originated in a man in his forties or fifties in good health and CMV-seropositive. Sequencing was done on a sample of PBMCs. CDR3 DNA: TGTGCCAGCAGCTTAGCGAGCGGGCAGAAGGTCGAGCAGTACTTC. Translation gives CASSLASGQKVEQYF.